The clone carrying this T cell receptor beta chain was counted between two and nine times. CDR3 size: 15 residues. Germline V gene sequence: CDR1 MGHRA, CDR2 YSYEKL. With 1 base removed from V and 2 bases from J, the gap between germline ends came to 12 bases. These data belong to a study of shared T cell receptors in the human thymus. TCRdb keeps only in-frame clones here, not all; method: immunoSEQ multiplex PCR. The data show about 710,000 clones, about 87% seen once. This sample was shared with a second study, whose subject was human thymus T cells. That source adds: Thymic tissue was derived from resections collected during corrective heart surgery.

This chain joins TRBV4-1 and TRBJ2-7; maybe TRBD1 (6 bases). The source is a boy less than two years old with a congenital heart defect. The sequencing input was thymocytes. The CDR3 here is CASSQVRTDTYEQYF. The CDR3 DNA reads TGCGCCAGCAGCCAAGTCCGGACAGATACCTACGAGCAGTACTTC.